The T cell receptor beta chain described here comes from a study of blood T cell repertoires in COVID-19. Study-level information: Whether acute or convalescent, the COVID-19 samples came from the United States, Italy and Spain.

This CDR3 has 15 amino acids. Trimming removed 5 bases at V and 1 base at J, with 12 bases between. The germline CDR1 and CDR2 sequences are LNHDA and SQIVND (reference sequence). TCRdb's copy holds only in-frame clones and misses some; the assay was immunoSEQ multiplex PCR. Of 200,000 to 250,000 clones listed, around 86% are singletons. Sequencing was performed on peripheral blood. V is TRBV19 and J is TRBJ1-5; a weak D match, TRBD1 (5 bases). This clonotype was obtained from a man aged 50 or older with acute or convalescent COVID-19. The CDR3 bases are TGTGCCAGTAGTGACCGGGACTCGAGCAATCAGCCCCAGCATTTT. Encoded protein: CASSDRDSSNQPQHF.